This T cell receptor beta chain was documented in a study of blood T cells in healthy people across ages. Primers used in a second PCR of roughly 6 to 11 cycles were a sample-barcoded 5' primer and a J-beta primer mix. MiXCR, run by TCRdb on the 5' RACE reads, gives a single entry per CDR3 protein. The table records 1.5 million to 1.8 million distinct CDR3 sequences, approximately 42% of them present only once. The CDR3 consists of 14 residues. V shed 10 bases and J shed 2 bases, with 16 bases lying between them. CDR1 and CDR2 (germline): MNHNY, SVGAGI (reference sequence). About 10 milliliters of peripheral blood were drawn from each donor into EDTA-treated tubes.

The origin of this receptor is a young woman in good health. Sequencing was performed on blood. This chain joins TRBV6-6 and TRBJ2-3; D is possibly TRBD2 (5 bases). This chain's CDR3 is CATISVAATDTQYF. Here the CDR3 DNA reads TGTGCCACCATTAGCGTAGCCGCCACAGATACGCAGTATTTT.